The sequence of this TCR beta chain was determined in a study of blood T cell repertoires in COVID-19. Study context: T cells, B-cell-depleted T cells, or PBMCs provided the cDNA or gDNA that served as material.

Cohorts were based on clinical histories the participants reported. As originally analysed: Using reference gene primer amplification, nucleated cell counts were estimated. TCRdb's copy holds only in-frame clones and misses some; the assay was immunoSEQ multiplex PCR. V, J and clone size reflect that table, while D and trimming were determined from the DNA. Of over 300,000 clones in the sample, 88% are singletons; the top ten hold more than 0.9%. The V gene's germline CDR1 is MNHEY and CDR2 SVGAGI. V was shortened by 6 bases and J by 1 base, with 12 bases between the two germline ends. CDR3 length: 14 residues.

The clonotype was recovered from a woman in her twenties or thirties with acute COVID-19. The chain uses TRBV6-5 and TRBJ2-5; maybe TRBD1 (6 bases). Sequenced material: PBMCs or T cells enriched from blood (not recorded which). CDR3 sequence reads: CASSDRSLQETQYF. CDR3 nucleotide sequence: TGTGCCAGCAGCGACAGGTCTCTCCAAGAGACCCAGTACTTC.